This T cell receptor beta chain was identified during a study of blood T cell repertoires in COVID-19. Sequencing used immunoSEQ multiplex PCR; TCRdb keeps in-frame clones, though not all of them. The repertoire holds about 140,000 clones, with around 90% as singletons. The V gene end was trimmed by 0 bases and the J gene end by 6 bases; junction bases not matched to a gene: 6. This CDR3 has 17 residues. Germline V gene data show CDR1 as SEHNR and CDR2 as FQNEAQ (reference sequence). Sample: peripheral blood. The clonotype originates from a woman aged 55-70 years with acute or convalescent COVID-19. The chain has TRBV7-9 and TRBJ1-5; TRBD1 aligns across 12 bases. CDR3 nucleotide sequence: TGTGCCAGCAGCTTAGCGGGGGACAGGGGGCTTAGTCAGCCCCAGCATTTT. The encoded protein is CASSLAGDRGLSQPQHF.